One sample yielded the 3 T cell receptor beta chains listed below, sequenced in a study of cytomegalovirus exposure and HLA in healthy donors. The primer mix had 60 Vbeta and 13 Jbeta primers. Only in-frame clones appear in the TCRdb table, and some are missing; sequencing was by immunoSEQ multiplex PCR. The repertoire holds some 190,000 clones, with about 90% as singletons. The source material was PBMCs. Every receptor here comes from a boy aged 2-15 years in good health and CMV-seronegative.

This clone has only one observation. The chain has TRBV5-1 and TRBJ2-7; 10 bases line up with TRBD1. Germline values: CDR1 SGHRS, CDR2 YFSETQ. This CDR3 is 16 amino acids long. Trimming at V came to 4 bases and at J to 0 bases, leaving 7 bases not matched to a gene. CDR3 sequence (DNA): TGCGCCAGCAGCCCCTCGACAGGGGGCGCCTCCTACGAGCAGTACTTC. Protein product: CASSPSTGGASYEQYF.

The rearrangement uses TRBV30 and TRBJ1-3; no reliable D call. Deletions cut 2 bases from V and 1 base from J, with 9 bases between. Germline V gene lookup returns CDR1 GTSNPN and CDR2 SVGIG (reference sequence). The CDR3 has 14 residues. DNA for the CDR3: TGTGCCTGGAGTTTATCCCTATCTGGAAACACCATATATTTT. It encodes CAWSLSLSGNTIYF.

J is TRBJ1-6 and V is TRBV9, with D maybe TRBD1 (6 bases). The length of the CDR3 is 14 residues. CDR1 and CDR2 from the germline V gene are SGDLS and YYNGEE. V was clipped by 5 bases and J by 10 bases, with 16 bases between them. The CDR3 DNA is TGTGCCAGCAGTGCGACAGGAGTGAACTCACCCCTCCACTTT. It yields the protein CASSATGVNSPLHF.